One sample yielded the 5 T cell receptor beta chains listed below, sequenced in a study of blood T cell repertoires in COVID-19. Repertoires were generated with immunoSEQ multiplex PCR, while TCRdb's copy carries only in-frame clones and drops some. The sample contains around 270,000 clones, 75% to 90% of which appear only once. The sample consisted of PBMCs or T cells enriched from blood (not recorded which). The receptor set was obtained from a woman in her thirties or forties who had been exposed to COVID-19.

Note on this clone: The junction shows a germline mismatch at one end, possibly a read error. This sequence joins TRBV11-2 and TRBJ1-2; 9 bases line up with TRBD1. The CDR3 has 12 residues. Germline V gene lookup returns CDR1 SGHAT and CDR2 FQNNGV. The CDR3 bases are TGTGCCAGCAGCTTAGAGACAGGGGGAAAATCCTTC. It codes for CASSLETGGKSF.

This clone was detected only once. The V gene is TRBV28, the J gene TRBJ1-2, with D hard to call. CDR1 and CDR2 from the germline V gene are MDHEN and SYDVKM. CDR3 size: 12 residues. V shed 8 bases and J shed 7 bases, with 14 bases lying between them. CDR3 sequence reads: CASLTGPVGYTF. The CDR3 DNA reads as TGTGCCAGCCTGACGGGTCCGGTTGGCTACACCTTC.

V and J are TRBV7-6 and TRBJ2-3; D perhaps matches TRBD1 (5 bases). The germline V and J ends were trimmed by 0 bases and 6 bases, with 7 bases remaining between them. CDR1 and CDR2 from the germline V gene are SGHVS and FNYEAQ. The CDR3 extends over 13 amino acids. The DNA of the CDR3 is TGTGCCAGCAGCTTAGCCAGGGATGATACGCAGTATTTT. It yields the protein CASSLARDDTQYF.

The CDR3 DNA sequence: TGTGCCAGCAGCCCGAGGACAGGGAACCATAACTATGGCTACACCTTC. Translated, it gives CASSPRTGNHNYGYTF. This chain connects TRBV3-1 (or the pseudogene TRBV3-2) to TRBJ1-2; 8 positions agree with TRBD1. V shed 4 bases, J shed 1 base, and the junction held 8 bases outside the gene matches. Germline lookup yields CDR1 LGHDT and CDR2 YNNKEL (reference sequence). This CDR3 spans 16 amino acids.

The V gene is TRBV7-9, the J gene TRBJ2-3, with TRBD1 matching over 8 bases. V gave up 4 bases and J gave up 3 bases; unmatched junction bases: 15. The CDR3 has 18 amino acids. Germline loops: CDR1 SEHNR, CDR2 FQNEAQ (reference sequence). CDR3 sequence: CASSSPMAGGYGTDTQYF. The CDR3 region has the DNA TGTGCCAGCAGCTCCCCGATGGCAGGGGGCTATGGTACAGATACGCAGTATTTT.